This T cell receptor beta chain was sequenced for a study of T cells after yellow fever vaccination. Making TCR cDNA involved 5'RACE template switching, which added UMIs and a universal primer site. Via MiXCR, TCRdb re-called the 5' RACE reads, giving one row per CDR3 protein. The table has about 130,000 distinct CDR3 sequences, under 8.5% seen once. The V gene's germline CDR1 is DFQATT and CDR2 SNEGSKA (reference sequence). The CDR3 totals 12 residues. The ends lost 5 bases at V and 3 bases at J; junction bases unmatched: 2. Worth noting for this clonotype: Its antigen is not known.

Study observations and caveats: Overall, a small share of clonotypes was seen in both CD4 and CD8 compartments. The study found a weaker secondary response that peaked faster, day 5 versus 15.

This sequence originates from a man between 18 and 29 years old who received the YFV17D yellow fever vaccine. The sample in question was CD4+ T cells sorted from PBMCs, obtained approximately 11 days after the first yellow fever vaccination. The chain carries TRBV20-1 and TRBJ2-7; TRBD1 aligns across 9 bases. The chain's CDR3 is CSAPDRGYEQYF. As DNA, the CDR3 is TGCAGTGCTCCGGACAGGGGCTACGAGCAGTACTTC.